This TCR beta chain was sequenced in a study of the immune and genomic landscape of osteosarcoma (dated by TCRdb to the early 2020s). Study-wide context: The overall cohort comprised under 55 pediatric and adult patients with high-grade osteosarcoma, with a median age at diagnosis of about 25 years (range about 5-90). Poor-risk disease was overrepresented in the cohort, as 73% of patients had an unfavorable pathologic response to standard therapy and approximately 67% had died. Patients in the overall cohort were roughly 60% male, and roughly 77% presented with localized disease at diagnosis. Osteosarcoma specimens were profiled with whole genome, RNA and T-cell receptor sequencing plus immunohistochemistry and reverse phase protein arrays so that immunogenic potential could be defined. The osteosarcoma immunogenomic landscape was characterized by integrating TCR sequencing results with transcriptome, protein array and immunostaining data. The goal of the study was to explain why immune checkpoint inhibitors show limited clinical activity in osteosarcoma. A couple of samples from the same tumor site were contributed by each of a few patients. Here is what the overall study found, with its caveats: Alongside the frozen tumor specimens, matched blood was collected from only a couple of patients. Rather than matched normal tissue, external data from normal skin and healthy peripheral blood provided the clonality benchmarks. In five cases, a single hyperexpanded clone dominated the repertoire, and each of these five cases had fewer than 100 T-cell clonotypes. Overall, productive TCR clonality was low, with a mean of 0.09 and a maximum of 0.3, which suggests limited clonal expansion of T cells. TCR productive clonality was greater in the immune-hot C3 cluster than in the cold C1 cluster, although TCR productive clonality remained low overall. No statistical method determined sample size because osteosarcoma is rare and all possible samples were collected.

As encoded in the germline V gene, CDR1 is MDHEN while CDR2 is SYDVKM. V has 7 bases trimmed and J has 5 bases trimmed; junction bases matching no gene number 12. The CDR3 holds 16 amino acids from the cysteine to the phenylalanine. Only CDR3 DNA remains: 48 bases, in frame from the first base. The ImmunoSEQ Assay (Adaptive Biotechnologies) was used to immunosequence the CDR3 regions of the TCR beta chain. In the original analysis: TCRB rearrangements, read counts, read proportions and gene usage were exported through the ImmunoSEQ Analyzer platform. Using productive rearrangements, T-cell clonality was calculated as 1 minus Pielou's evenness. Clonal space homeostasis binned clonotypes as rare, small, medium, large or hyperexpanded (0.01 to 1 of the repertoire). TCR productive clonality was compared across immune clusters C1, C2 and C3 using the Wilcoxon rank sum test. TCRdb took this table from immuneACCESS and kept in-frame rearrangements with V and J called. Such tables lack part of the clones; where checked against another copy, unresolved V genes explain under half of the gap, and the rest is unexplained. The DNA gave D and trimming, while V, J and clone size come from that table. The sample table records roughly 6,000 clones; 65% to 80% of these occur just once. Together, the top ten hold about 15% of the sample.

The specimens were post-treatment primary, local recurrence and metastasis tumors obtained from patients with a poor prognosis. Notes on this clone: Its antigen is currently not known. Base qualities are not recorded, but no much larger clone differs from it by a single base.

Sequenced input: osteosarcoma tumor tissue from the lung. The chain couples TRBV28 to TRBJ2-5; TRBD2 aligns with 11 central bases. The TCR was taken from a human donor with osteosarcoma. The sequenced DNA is TGTGCCAGCACCTCTCTAACTAGCGGGAGAGGGGAGACCCAGTACTTC. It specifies CASTSLTSGRGETQYF.